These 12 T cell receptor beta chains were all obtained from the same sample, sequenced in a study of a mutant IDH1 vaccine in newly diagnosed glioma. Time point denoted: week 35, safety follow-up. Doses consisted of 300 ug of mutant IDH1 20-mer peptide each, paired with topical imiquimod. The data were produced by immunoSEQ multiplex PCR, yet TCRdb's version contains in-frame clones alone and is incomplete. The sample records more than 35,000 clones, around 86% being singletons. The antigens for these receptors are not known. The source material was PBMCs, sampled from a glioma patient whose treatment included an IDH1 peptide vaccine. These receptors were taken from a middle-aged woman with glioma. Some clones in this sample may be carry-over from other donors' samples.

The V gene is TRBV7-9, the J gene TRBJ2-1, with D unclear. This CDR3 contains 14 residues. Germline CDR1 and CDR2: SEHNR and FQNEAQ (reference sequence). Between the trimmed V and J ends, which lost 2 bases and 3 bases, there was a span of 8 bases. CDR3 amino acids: CASSLRQDYNEQFF. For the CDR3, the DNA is TGTGCCAGCAGCTTACGGCAGGACTACAATGAGCAGTTCTTC.

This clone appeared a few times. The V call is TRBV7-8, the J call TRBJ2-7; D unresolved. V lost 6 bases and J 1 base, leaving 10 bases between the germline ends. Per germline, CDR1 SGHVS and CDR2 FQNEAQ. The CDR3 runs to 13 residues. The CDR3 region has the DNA TGTGCCAGCAGGCCTCGTTGGTCCTACGAGCAGTACTTC. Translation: CASRPRWSYEQYF.

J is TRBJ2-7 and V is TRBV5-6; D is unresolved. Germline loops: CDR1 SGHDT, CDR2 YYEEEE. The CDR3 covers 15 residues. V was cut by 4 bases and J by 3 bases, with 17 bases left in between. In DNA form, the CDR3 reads TGTGCCAGCAGCGGTACCGGGTCCGGTAGCTACGAGCAGTACTTC. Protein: CASSGTGSGSYEQYF.

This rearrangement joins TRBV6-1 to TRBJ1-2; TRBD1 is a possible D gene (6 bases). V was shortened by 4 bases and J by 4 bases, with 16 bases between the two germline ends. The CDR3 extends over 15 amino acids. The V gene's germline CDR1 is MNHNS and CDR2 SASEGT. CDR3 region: CASSGDPGEGYGYTF. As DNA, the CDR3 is TGTGCCAGCAGTGGAGATCCAGGGGAGGGCTATGGCTACACCTTC.

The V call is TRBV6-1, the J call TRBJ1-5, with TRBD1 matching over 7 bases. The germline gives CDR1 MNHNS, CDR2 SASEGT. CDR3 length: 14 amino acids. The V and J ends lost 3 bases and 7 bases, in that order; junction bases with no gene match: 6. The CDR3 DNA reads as TGTGCCAGCAGTGAGGGAGGGGGCGGACAGCCCCAGCATTTT. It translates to CASSEGGGGQPQHF.

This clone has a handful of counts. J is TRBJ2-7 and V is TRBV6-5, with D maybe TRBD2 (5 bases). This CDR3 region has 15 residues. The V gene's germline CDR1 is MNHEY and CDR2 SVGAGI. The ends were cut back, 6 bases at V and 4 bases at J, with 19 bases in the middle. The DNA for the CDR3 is TGTGCCAGCAGACCCGACCGCGGTCGGGGATACGAGCAGTACTTC. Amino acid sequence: CASRPDRGRGYEQYF.

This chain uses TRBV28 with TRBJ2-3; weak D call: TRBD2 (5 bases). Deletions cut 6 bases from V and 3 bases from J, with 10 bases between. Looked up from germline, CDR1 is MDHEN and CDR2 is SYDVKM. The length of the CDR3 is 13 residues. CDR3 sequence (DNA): TGTGCCAGCAGAGGAGGAAAAACAGATACGCAGTATTTT. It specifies CASRGGKTDTQYF. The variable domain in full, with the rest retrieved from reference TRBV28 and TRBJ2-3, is DVKVTQSSRYLVKRTGEKVFLECVQDMDHENMFWYRQDPGLGLRLIYFSYDVKMKEKGDIPEGYSVSREKKERFSLILESASTNQTSMYLCASRGGKTDTQYFGPGTRLTVL.

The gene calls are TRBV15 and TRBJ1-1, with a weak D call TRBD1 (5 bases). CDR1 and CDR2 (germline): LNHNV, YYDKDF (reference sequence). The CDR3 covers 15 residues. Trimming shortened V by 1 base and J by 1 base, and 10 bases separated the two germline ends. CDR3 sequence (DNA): TGTGCCACCAGCAGAGGGGGGGGTGGGAACACTGAAGCTTTCTTT. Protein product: CATSRGGGGNTEAFF. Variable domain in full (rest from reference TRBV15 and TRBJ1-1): DAMVIQNPRYQVTQFGKPVTLSCSQTLNHNVMYWYQQKSSQAPKLLFHYYDKDFNNEADTPDNFQSRRPNTSFCFLDIRSPGLGDTAMYLCATSRGGGGNTEAFFGQGTRLTVV.

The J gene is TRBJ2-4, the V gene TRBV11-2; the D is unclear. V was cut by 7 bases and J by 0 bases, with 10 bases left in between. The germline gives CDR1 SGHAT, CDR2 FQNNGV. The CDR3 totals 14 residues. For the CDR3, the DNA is TGTGCCAGCACCCCGGGCGTAGCCAAAAACATTCAGTACTTC. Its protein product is CASTPGVAKNIQYF. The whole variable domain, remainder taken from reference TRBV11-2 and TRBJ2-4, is EAGVAQSPRYKIIEKRQSVAFWCNPISGHATLYWYQQILGQGPKLLIQFQNNGVVDDSQLPKDRFSAERLKGVDSTLKIQPAKLEDSAVYLCASTPGVAKNIQYFGAGTRLSVL.

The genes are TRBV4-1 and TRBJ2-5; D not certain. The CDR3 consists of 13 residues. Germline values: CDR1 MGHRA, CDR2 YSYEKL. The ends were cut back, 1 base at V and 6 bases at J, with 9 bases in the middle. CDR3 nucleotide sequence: TGCGCCAGCAGCCAAGCCCTTGGGCAGACCCAGTACTTC. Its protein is CASSQALGQTQYF.

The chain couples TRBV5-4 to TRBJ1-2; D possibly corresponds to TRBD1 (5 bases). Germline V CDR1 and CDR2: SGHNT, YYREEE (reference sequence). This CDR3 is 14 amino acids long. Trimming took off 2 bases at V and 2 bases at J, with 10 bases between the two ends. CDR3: CASSFLGTNYGYTF. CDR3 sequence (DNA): TGTGCCAGCAGCTTTTTAGGGACCAACTATGGCTACACCTTC.

The CDR3: CASSIGLREKLFF. The CDR3 bases are TGTGCCAGTAGTATAGGATTGCGTGAAAAACTGTTTTTT. The gene calls are TRBV19 and TRBJ1-4; no clear D gene. V dropped 1 base and J dropped 7 bases, with 7 bases sitting between them. The CDR3 loop spans 13 amino acids. Germline CDR1 reads LNHDA; CDR2 reads SQIVND (reference sequence).